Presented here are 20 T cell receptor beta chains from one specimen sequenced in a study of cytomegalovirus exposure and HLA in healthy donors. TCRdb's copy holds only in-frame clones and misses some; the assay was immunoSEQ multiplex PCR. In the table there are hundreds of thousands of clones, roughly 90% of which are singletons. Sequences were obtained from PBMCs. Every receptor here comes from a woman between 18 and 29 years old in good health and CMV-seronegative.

CDR3 bases: TGTGCCAGCAGTGAGGGGAGGACAGGGAGTCAGCCCCAGCATTTT. Translating it yields CASSEGRTGSQPQHF. This chain connects TRBV6-1 to TRBJ1-5, with 8 bases aligning to TRBD1. The CDR3 spans 15 residues. With 3 bases clipped from V and 6 bases from J, the junction kept 7 bases outside the gene matches. Germline V CDR1 and CDR2: MNHNS, SASEGT.

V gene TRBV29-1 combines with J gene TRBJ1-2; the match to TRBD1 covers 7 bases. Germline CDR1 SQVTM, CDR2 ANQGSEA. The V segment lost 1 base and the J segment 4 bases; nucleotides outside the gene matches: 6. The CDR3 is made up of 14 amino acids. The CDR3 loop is CSVEGQGSGYGYTF. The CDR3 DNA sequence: TGCAGCGTTGAAGGACAGGGCTCGGGCTATGGCTACACCTTC.

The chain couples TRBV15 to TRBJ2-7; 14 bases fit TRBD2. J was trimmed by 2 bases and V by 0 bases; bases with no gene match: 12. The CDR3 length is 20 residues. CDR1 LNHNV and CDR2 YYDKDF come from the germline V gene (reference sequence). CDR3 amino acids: CATSRDYTGTSGGSPYEQYF. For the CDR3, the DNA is TGTGCCACCAGCAGAGATTATACCGGGACTAGCGGGGGCTCCCCCTACGAGCAGTACTTC.

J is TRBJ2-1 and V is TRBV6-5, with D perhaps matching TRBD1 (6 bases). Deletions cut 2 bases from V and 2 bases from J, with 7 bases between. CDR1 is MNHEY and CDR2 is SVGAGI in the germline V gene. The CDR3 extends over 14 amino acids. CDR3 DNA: TGTGCCAGCAGTTACGCAGGGGCCTACAATGAGCAGTTCTTC. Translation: CASSYAGAYNEQFF.

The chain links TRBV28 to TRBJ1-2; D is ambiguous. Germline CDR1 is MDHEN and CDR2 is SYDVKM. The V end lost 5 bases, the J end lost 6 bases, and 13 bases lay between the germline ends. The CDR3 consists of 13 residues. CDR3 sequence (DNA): TGTGCCAGCAGTCCCGAAGGCAGGAATGGCTACACCTTC. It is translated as CASSPEGRNGYTF.

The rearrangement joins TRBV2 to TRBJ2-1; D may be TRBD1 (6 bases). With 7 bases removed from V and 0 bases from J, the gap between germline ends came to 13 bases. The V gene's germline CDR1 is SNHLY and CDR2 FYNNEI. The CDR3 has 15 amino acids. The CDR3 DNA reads TGTGCCAGCACCCGACAGGCAAGCTCCTACAATGAGCAGTTCTTC. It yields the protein CASTRQASSYNEQFF.

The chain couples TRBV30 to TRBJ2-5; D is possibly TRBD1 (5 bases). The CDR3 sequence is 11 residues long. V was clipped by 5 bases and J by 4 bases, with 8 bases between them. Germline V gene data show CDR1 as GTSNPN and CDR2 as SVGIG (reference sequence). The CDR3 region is CAWGAAETQYF. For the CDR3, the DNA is TGTGCCTGGGGGGCCGCAGAGACCCAGTACTTC.

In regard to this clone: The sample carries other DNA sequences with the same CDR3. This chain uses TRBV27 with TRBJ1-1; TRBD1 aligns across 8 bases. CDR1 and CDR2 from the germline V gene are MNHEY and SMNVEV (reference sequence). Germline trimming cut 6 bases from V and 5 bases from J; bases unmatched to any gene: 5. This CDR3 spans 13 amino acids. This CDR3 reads CASRPTGGTEAFF. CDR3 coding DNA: TGTGCCAGCAGACCTACAGGGGGTACTGAAGCTTTCTTT.

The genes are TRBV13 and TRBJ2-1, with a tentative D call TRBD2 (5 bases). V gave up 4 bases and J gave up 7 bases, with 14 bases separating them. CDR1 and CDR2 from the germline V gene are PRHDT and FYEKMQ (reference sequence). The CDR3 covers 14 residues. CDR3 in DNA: TGTGCCAGCAGCTCTACCCGGGGAGCTAATGAGCAGTTCTTC. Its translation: CASSSTRGANEQFF.

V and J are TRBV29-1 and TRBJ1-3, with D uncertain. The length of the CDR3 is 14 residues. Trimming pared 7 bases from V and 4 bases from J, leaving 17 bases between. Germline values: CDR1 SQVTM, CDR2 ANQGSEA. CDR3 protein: CSAKERNAGNTIYF. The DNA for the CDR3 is TGCAGCGCCAAGGAGAGGAATGCCGGAAACACCATATATTTT.

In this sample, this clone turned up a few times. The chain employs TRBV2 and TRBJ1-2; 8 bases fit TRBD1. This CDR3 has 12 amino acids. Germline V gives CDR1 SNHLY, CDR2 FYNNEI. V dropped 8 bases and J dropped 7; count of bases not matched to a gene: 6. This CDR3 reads CASSGGGGGYTF. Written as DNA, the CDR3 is TGTGCCAGCTCAGGGGGCGGTGGTGGCTACACCTTC. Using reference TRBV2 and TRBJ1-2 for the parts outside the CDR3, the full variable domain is EPEVTQTPSHQVTQMGQEVILRCVPISNHLYFYWYRQILGQKVEFLVSFYNNEISEKSEIFDDQFSVERPDGSNFTLKIRSTKLEDSAMYFCASSGGGGGYTFGSGTRLTVV.

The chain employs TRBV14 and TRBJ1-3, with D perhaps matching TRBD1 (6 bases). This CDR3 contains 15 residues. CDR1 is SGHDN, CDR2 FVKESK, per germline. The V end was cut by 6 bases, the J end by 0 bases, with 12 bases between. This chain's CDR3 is CASRPRGFSGNTIYF. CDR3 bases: TGTGCCAGCAGACCCAGGGGCTTCTCTGGAAACACCATATATTTT.

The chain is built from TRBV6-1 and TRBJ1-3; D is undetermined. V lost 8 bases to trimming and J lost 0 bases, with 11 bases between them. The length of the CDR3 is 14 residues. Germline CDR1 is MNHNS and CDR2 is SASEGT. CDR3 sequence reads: CASATGGSGNTIYF. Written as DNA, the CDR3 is TGTGCCAGCGCTACCGGCGGCTCTGGAAACACCATATATTTT.

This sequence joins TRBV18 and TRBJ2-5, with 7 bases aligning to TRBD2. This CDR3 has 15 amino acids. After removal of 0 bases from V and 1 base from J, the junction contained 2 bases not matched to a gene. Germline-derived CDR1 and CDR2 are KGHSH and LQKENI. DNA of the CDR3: TGTGCCAGCTCACCACCGGGGGGGACCCAAGAGACCCAGTACTTC. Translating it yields CASSPPGGTQETQYF.

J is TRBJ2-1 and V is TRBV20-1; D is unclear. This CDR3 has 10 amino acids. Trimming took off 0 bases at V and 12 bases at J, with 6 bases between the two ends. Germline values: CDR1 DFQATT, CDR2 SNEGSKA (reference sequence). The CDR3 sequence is CSARDYLQFF. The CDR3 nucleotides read TGCAGTGCTAGAGACTATCTGCAGTTCTTC.

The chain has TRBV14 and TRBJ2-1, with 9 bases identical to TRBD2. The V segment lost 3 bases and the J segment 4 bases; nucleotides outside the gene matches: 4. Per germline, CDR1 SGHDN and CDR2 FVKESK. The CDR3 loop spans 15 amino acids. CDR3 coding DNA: TGTGCCAGCAGCCACAAAGCGGGAGGTTACAATGAGCAGTTCTTC. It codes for CASSHKAGGYNEQFF. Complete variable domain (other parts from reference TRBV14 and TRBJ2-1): EAGVTQFPSHSVIEKGQTVTLRCDPISGHDNLYWYRRVMGKEIKFLLHFVKESKQDESGMPNNRFLAERTGGTYSTLKVQPAELEDSGVYFCASSHKAGGYNEQFFGPGTRLTVL.

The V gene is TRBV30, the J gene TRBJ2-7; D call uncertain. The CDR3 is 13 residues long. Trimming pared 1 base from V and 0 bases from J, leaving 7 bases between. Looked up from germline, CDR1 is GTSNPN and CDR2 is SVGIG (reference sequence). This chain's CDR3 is CAWSAGYSYEQYF. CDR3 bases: TGTGCCTGGAGTGCAGGCTACTCCTACGAGCAGTACTTC. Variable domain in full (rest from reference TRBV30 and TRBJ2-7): SQTIHQWPATLVQPVGSPLSLECTVEGTSNPNLYWYRQAAGRGLQLLFYSVGIGQISSEVPQNLSASRPQDRQFILSSKKLLLSDSGFYLCAWSAGYSYEQYFGPGTRLTVT.

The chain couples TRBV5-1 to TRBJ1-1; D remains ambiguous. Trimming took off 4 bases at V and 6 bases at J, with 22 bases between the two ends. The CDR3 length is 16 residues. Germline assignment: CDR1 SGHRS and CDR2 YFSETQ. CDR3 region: CASSEVGARYDAEAFF. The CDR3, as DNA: TGCGCCAGCAGCGAGGTGGGTGCAAGGTATGACGCTGAAGCTTTCTTT. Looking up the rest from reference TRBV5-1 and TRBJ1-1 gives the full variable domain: KAGVTQTPRYLIKTRGQQVTLSCSPISGHRSVSWYQQTPGQGLQFLFEYFSETQRNKGNFPGRFSGRQFSNSRSEMNVSTLELGDSALYLCASSEVGARYDAEAFFGQGTRLTVV.

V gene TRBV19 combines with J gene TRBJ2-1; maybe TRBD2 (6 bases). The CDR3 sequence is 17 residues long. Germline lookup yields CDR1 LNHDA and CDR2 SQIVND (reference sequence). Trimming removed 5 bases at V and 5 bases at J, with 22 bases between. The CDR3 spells CASSPRRGADINNEQFF. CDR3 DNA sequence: TGTGCCAGTAGTCCCCGTCGCGGGGCCGATATTAACAATGAGCAGTTCTTC.

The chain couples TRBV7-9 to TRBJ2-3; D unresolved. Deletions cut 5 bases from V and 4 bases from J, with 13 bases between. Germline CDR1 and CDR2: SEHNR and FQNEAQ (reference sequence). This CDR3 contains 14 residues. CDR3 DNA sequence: TGTGCCAGCAGCCCTGTTCCCGGGTCAGATACGCAGTATTTT. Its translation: CASSPVPGSDTQYF.